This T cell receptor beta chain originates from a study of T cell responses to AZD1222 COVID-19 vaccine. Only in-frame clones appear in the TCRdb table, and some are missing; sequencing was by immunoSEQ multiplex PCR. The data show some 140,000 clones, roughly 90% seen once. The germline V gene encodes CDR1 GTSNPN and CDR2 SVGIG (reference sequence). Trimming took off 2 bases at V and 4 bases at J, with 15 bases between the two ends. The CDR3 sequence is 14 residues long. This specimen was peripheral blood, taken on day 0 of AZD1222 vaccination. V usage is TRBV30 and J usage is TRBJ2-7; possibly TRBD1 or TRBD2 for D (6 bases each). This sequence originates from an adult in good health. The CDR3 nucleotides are TGTGCCTGGAGTAGGAGGGACATCAGATACGAGCAGTACTTC. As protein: CAWSRRDIRYEQYF.